A selection of T cell receptor beta chains follows, all from one sample in a study of T-cell reconstitution after alpha-beta-depleted transplantation in children. TCRdb reprocessed the PCR reads via MiXCR and lists one record per CDR3 protein. The data show under 300,000 distinct CDR3 sequences, 9.7% seen once. The specimen comprised PBMCs from the stem cell graft donor, sampled from the stem cell graft. These receptors all stem from a human donor who donated a stem cell graft to a child with SCID. Both conserved end residues are part of each CDR3. A D gene is named only where the DNA matches it firmly. Clone size appears in some rows only: once, few, many, or a class for an expanded clone.

J gene,V gene,clone size,D gene,CDR3 protein,CDR3 DNA
TRBJ1-1,TRBV27,.,.,CASSPLPEVKAFF,TGTGCCAGCAGTCCGTTACCCGAGGTGAAAGCTTTCTTT
TRBJ2-5,TRBV5-1,many,TRBD2,CASSKSSGGLQETQYF,TGCGCCAGCAGCAAGTCTAGCGGGGGCTTACAAGAGACCCAGTACTTC
TRBJ1-1,TRBV20-1,many,.,CSALGRAGEAFF,TGCAGTGCTTTAGGGAGGGCAGGAGAAGCTTTCTTT
TRBJ1-6,TRBV5-6,many,.,CASSLVGFGDSPLHF,TGTGCCAGCAGCTTGGTCGGCTTTGGGGATTCACCCCTCCACTTT
TRBJ2-2,TRBV18,many,.,CASSPVGGELFF,TGTGCCAGCTCACCTGTCGGCGGGGAGCTGTTTTTT
TRBJ2-1,TRBV5-1,many,.,CASSLAPDAYNEQFF,TGCGCCAGCAGCTTGGCCCCGGACGCGTACAATGAGCAGTTCTTC
TRBJ2-1,TRBV7-9,many,TRBD2,CASSWRGEYNEQFF,TGTGCCAGCAGCTGGCGGGGGGAATACAATGAGCAGTTCTTC
TRBJ1-4,TRBV6-2/TRBV6-3,many,TRBD1,CASSPDRVTEKLFF,TGTGCCAGCAGTCCGGACAGGGTGACTGAAAAACTGTTTTTT
TRBJ1-5,TRBV29-1,many,TRBD1,CSVEEGGQPQHF,TGCAGCGTTGAAGAAGGGGGCCAGCCCCAGCATTTT
TRBJ1-1,TRBV6-5,.,.,CASIKQGPKFAEAFF,TGTGCCAGCATTAAACAGGGCCCAAAGTTCGCTGAAGCTTTCTTT
TRBJ1-1,TRBV27,many,.,CASSLRSGSGRAFF,TGTGCCAGCAGTTTAAGGTCGGGGAGTGGTCGAGCTTTCTTT
TRBJ2-6,TRBV10-3,many,.,CAIRGSLLAGANVLTF,TGTGCCATCAGGGGGAGCCTCCTGGCTGGGGCCAACGTCCTGACTTTC
TRBJ2-5,TRBV27,many,.,CASSFRGHQETQYF,TGTGCCAGCAGTTTCCGAGGACACCAAGAGACCCAGTACTTC
TRBJ1-1,TRBV10-3,many,TRBD1,CAISGREGTAAFF,TGTGCCATCAGTGGAAGGGAGGGGACAGCAGCTTTCTTT
TRBJ1-1,TRBV15,many,TRBD1,CATSRDRSGGPEAFF,TGTGCCACCAGCAGAGATCGTTCAGGGGGGCCTGAAGCTTTCTTT
TRBJ2-4,TRBV5-1,.,TRBD2,CASSLFWGGTAKNIQYF,TGCGCCAGCAGCTTGTTCTGGGGGGGGACGGCCAAAAACATTCAGTACTTC
TRBJ1-6,TRBV3-1,many,.,CAIQAGDTSPLHF,TGTGCCATCCAGGCGGGGGATACCTCACCCCTCCACTTT
TRBJ2-5,TRBV20-1,few,.,CSAVGRDQETQYF,TGCAGTGCTGTTGGACGTGACCAAGAGACCCAGTACTTC
TRBJ1-1,TRBV18,.,TRBD1,CASSPLQGMNTEAFF,TGTGCCAGCTCACCTTTACAGGGGATGAACACTGAAGCTTTCTTT
TRBJ1-1,TRBV28,many,.,CASSTLPGQGNTEAFF,TGTGCCAGCAGTACGCTTCCGGGACAAGGGAACACTGAAGCTTTCTTT